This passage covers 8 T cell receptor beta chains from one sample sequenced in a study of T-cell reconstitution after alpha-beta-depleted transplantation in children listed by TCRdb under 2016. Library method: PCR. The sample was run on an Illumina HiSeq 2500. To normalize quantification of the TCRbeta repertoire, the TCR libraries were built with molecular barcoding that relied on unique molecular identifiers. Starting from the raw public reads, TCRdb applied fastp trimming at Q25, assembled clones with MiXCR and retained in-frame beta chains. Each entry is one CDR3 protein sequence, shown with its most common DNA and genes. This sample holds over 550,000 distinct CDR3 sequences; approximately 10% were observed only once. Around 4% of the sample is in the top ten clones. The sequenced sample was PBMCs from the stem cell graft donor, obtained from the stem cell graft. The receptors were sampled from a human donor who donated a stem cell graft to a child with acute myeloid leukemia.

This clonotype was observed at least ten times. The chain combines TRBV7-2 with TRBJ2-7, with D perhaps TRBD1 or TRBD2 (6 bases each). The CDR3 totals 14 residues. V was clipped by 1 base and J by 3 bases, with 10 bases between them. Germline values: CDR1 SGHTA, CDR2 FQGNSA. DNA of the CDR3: TGTGCCAGCAGCTTAGGCGGGACATACTACGAGCAGTACTTC. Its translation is CASSLGGTYYEQYF.

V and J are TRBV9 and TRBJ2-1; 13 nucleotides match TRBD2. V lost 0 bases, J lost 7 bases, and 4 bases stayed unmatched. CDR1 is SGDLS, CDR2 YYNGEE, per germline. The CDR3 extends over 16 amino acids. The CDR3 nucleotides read TGTGCCAGCAGCGTAGGGACTAGCGGGAGTTGGAATGAGCAGTTCTTC. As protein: CASSVGTSGSWNEQFF.

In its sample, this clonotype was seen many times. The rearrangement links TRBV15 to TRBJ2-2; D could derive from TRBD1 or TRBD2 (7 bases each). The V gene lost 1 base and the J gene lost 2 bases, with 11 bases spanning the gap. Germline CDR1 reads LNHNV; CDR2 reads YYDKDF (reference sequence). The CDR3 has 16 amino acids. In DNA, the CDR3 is TGTGCCACCAGCAGAGTGGGAGGGGGCAACACCGGGGAGCTGTTTTTT. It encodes CATSRVGGGNTGELFF.

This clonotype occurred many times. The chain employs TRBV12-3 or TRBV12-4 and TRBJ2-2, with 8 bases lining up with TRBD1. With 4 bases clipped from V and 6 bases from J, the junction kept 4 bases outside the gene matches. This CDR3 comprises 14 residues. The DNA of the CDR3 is TGTGCCAGCAGTTGGACAGGGTCGGCCGGGGAGCTGTTTTTT. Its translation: CASSWTGSAGELFF.

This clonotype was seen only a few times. CDR3 nucleotides: TGTGCCAGCAGTTGGGGATTAGGACTAGGAATTACCGGGGAGCTGTTTTTT. Translated, it gives CASSWGLGLGITGELFF. The chain links TRBV12-3 or TRBV12-4 to TRBJ2-2; the match to TRBD2 covers 7 bases. V lost 4 bases to trimming and J lost 5 bases; unmatched junction nucleotides: 13. CDR3 length: 17 amino acids.

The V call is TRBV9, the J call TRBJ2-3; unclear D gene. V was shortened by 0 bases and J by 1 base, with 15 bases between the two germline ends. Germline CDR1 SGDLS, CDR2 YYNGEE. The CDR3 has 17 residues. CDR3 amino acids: CASSVAHGRVRTDTQYF. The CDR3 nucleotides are TGTGCCAGCAGCGTAGCCCATGGAAGAGTTCGCACAGATACGCAGTATTTT.

The CDR3 is CASSLRTSGRPGYNEQFF. The CDR3 DNA reads as TGTGCCAGCAGCCTTCGGACTAGCGGGAGGCCCGGGTACAATGAGCAGTTCTTC. The chain combines TRBV11-2 with TRBJ2-1, with TRBD2 matching 14 bases. The CDR3 runs 18 residues. V shed 5 bases, J shed 4 bases, and the junction held 10 bases outside the gene matches. Germline V gene lookup returns CDR1 SGHAT and CDR2 FQNNGV.

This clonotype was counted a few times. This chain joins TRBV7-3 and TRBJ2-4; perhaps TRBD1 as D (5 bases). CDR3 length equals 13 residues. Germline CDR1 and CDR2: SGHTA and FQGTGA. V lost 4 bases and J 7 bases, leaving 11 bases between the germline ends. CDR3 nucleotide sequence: TGTGCCAGCAGCTCCCAGGGCCAGAACATTCAGTACTTC. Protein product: CASSSQGQNIQYF.